The TCR beta chain described here comes from a study of T-cell reconstitution after alpha-beta-depleted transplantation in children. Researchers prepared the TCRbeta library using unique molecular identifiers, the study reports. TCRdb redid the calling of the PCR reads with MiXCR, one entry per CDR3 protein. The sample includes 300,000 to 400,000 distinct CDR3 sequences, roughly 15% of them seen just once. Study conclusions and caveats: Day-60 TCRbeta diversity that was high in some patients was derived from surviving recipient T cells and thymic progenitors. After transplant, at about two months, alpha-beta T cells were reportedly derived from several hundred expanded graft clones.

V lost 2 bases to trimming and J lost 8 bases; unmatched junction nucleotides: 9. The germline V gene has CDR1 GTSNPN and CDR2 SVGIG (reference sequence). The CDR3 is 14 amino acids. Note on this clonotype: Its antigen is not identified.

The sequences come from PBMCs, mostly from graft donor cells, collected 360 days after TCRalphabeta/CD19-depleted stem cell transplant. J is TRBJ2-1 and V is TRBV30; the match to TRBD2 covers 7 bases. This TCR came from a male patient aged 2-15 years who had a stem cell transplant for acute lymphoblastic leukemia, so the T cells may come from the graft donor. CDR3 residues: CAWSKQGLVDEQFF. CDR3 DNA: TGTGCCTGGAGTAAGCAAGGACTAGTCGATGAGCAGTTCTTC.